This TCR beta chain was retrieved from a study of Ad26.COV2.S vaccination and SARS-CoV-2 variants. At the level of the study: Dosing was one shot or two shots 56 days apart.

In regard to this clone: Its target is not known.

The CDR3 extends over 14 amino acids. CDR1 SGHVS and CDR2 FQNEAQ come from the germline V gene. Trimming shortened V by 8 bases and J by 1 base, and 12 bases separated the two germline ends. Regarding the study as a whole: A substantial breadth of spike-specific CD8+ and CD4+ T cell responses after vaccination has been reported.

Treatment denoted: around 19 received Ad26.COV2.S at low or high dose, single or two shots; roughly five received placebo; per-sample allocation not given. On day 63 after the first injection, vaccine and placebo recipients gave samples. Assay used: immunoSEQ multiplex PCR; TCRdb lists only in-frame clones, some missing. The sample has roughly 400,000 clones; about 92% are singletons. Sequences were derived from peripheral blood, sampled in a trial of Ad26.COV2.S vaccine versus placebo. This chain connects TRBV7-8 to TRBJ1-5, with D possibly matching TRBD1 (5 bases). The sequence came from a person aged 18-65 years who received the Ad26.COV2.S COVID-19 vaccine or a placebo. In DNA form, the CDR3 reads TGTGCCAGCGGCGCTGGGGACAGCAATCAGCCCCAGCATTTT. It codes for CASGAGDSNQPQHF.